A selection of T cell receptor beta chains follows, all from one sample in a study of response to subunit inactivated influenza vaccine. From the RT-PCR reads, TCRdb called clonotypes with MiXCR, one entry per CDR3 protein. The repertoire has hundreds of thousands of distinct CDR3 sequences, about 15% of them found once; the top ten carry around 6.5%. The specimen was PBMCs from blood, collected 14 to 15 days before vaccination. The receptors were gathered from a man aged 45 to 65 who received an inactivated influenza vaccine. The CDR3 runs from the conserved cysteine through the conserved F or W. Fields, in order: D gene, V gene, J gene, clone size, CDR3 DNA, CDR3 protein. A D gene is named only where the DNA matches it firmly. Size is omitted from some rows. Given values are once, few, many or a class for expanded clones.

TRBD1	TRBV19	TRBJ2-4	-	TGTGCCAGTAGTTCGTGGACAGGGTTGGCCAAAAACATTCAGTACTTC	CASSSWTGLAKNIQYF
TRBD2	TRBV6-1	TRBJ2-1	-	TGTGCCAGCACCCGGGTAGCGGGTGGGAATGAGCAGTTCTTC	CASTRVAGGNEQFF
-	TRBV12-5	TRBJ1-1	few	TGTGCTAGTGGTTTGGTATGGAGAACAGGTCTGAACACTGAAGCTTTCTTT	CASGLVWRTGLNTEAFF
-	TRBV20-1	TRBJ2-6	-	TGCAGTGCTAGAAGCCGTGTTTCCTCAGCTGGGGCCAACGTCCTGACTTTC	CSARSRVSSAGANVLTF
-	TRBV28	TRBJ2-6	-	TGTGCCAGCAGTCAAGGGGGTAACTCTGGGGCCAACGTCCTGACTTTC	CASSQGGNSGANVLTF
-	TRBV27	TRBJ2-4	-	TGTGCCAGCAGTTCTGGCCCGTCACTACCCAAAAACATTCAGTACTTC	CASSSGPSLPKNIQYF
TRBD2	TRBV20-1	TRBJ2-7	few	TGCAGTGCTAGAGATTGGGCGGGAGGCGAGCAGTACTTC	CSARDWAGGEQYF
-	TRBV6-2/TRBV6-3	TRBJ2-6	few	TGTGCCAGCAGTGACAGGAGCTCTGGGGCCAACGTCCTGACTTTC	CASSDRSSGANVLTF
-	TRBV4-2	TRBJ2-5	-	TGTGCCAGCAGCCAAGAGGGTGACTGGCAAGAGACCCAGTACTTC	CASSQEGDWQETQYF
-	TRBV5-6	TRBJ2-5	many	TGTGCCAGCAGCTGGGGGACTCAACAAGAGACCCAGTACTTC	CASSWGTQQETQYF
-	TRBV4-3	TRBJ2-2	-	TGCGCCAGCAGCCAAGAGACCAGGGGTGGTAACACCGGGGAGCTGTTTTTT	CASSQETRGGNTGELFF
-	TRBV6-2/TRBV6-3	TRBJ1-1	few	TGTGCCAGCAGTTATCCTCTAAGCTCGCGGAACATGAACACTGAAGCTTTCTTT	CASSYPLSSRNMNTEAFF
-	TRBV6-1	TRBJ2-2	few	TGTGCCAGCAGCTTTTGGGGGGAAGGGGCCGGGGAGCTGTTTTTT	CASSFWGEGAGELFF
TRBD2	TRBV20-1	TRBJ2-7	medium-sized	TGCAGTGCTGCCAACGCACTAGCGGGAGCCCACTACGAGCAGTACTTC	CSAANALAGAHYEQYF
-	TRBV10-3	TRBJ2-3	few	TGTGCCATCAGTGAGTCGAGGAGGGGCACAGATACGCAGTATTTT	CAISESRRGTDTQYF
TRBD1	TRBV18	TRBJ2-1	-	TGTGCCAGCTCACCCCGGGACAGCCCCTCCTACAATGAGCAGTTCTTC	CASSPRDSPSYNEQFF
TRBD1	TRBV6-1	TRBJ1-3	-	TGTGCCAGCAGCCAGACAGGGATCCTCTCTGGAAACACCATATATTTT	CASSQTGILSGNTIYF
TRBD2	TRBV7-2	TRBJ2-7	few	TGTGCCAGCAGCGTAGGACTAGCTGGGTACGAGCAGTACTTC	CASSVGLAGYEQYF
TRBD1	TRBV29-1	TRBJ1-2	few	TGCAGCGTAGGGACAGGGGGCCTAGGAGGCTACACCTTC	CSVGTGGLGGYTF
TRBD2	TRBV12-3/TRBV12-4	TRBJ2-1	-	TGTGCCAGCAGTAAACCAACTAGCGGGAGTTCCTACAATGAGCAGTTCTTC	CASSKPTSGSSYNEQFF
-	TRBV2	TRBJ2-7	many	TGTGCCACCGGGGGTGCCAAAGAGGGGAACGAGCAGTACTTC	CATGGAKEGNEQYF
TRBD2	TRBV4-2	TRBJ2-1	few	TGTGCCAGCAGCCCCGGGACTAGCGCGGAAGAGCAGTTCTTC	CASSPGTSAEEQFF
-	TRBV14	TRBJ1-3	few	TGTGCCAGCAGCCAAAGTCACCCTCGATCCTACACCATATATTTT	CASSQSHPRSYTIYF
-	TRBV5-1	TRBJ2-5	many	TGCGCCAGCAGCTTGGTGTCGCGAGTTGCGGGACAAGAGACCCAGTACTTC	CASSLVSRVAGQETQYF
-	TRBV4-2	TRBJ2-1	few	TGTGCCAGCAGCCAAGATGGTGGCACGGGACGAAATGAGCAGTTCTTC	CASSQDGGTGRNEQFF
TRBD1	TRBV7-9	TRBJ2-4	-	TGTGCCAGCAGCTTAGTTTACGGGACAGGGCTTAAGGAGTCGTCTAAAAACATTCAGTACTTC	CASSLVYGTGLKESSKNIQYF
TRBD1	TRBV7-9	TRBJ2-5	-	TGTGCCAGCAGCTGGGGGACAGGGGTGGGCGAGGCCCAGTACTTC	CASSWGTGVGEAQYF
-	TRBV28	TRBJ2-2	-	TGTGCCAGCATTTCTGCCCACGGGGAGCTGTTTTTT	CASISAHGELFF
-	TRBV4-2	TRBJ1-3	few	TGTGCCAGCAGCCAAGGACTCAACGAAAACACCATATATTTT	CASSQGLNENTIYF